The present T cell receptor (beta chain) was sequenced within a study of CD8 T cells in Susac syndrome. Reverse transcription of about 0.5 to 1 ug RNA used random hexamers. TCRdb reprocessed the immunoSEQ multiplex PCR reads via MiXCR and lists one record per CDR3 protein. There are around 50,000 distinct CDR3 sequences in the sample; roughly 92% occur only once, and roughly 0.45% lies in the top ten. Germline V gene sequence: CDR1 MNHEY, CDR2 SVGEGT. This CDR3 comprises 14 residues. Trimming shortened V by 6 bases and J by 8 bases, and 18 bases separated the two germline ends. Sequencing was performed on CD8+ T cells from PBMCs. The receptor comes from a human donor in good health. The rearrangement links TRBV6-2 or TRBV6-3 to TRBJ2-3, with D perhaps being TRBD1 or TRBD2 (7 bases each). CDR3 DNA sequence: TGTGCCAGCAGCCCGGGACTAACAGGGGTTACGCAGTATTTT. Translated: CASSPGLTGVTQYF.